This entry is about one TCR beta chain. Its recognized antigen is unknown. Qualities for individual bases were not recorded, and no much larger clone is one base off. This sample is drawn from a study of T cell repertoires in cytomegalovirus infection (dated by TCRdb to the late 2010s). Background for the entire study: Alongside well-studied HLA-B-restricted epitopes, the peptide stimulations were aimed at recently identified HLA-C-restricted CMV epitopes, whose presentation resists viral immunomodulation. Because public TCR beta signatures pointed to carriage of CMV infection together with the matching HLA type, the HLA type of each donor mattered for the analysis.

The run used an Illumina HiSeq 1500. In-frame beta chains were kept once TCRdb had trimmed the public reads at Q25 with fastp and called clones with MiXCR. Identical CDR3 proteins give one entry, which carries the most common genes and DNA. This sample has roughly 120,000 distinct CDR3 sequences in its table, and around 28% of those were observed once. About 81% of the sample is in the top ten clones. Overall results and qualifications from the work: In both this cohort and an independent roughly 400-donor cohort, the cumulative frequency of public TCR beta family members distinguished carriers of CMV infection plus the relevant HLA type. The ex vivo response was dominated by HLA-C-restricted CMV-specific TCR beta clonotypes, which also provided the single most frequent clonotype in two of eight donors.

The treatment or condition tag for this specimen amounts to: in vitro stimulation with specific CMV peptide epitopes to enrich CMV-specific T cells. Cut back by 0 bases and 8 bases, the V and J ends lie 11 bases apart. CDR3 length: 14 amino acids, cysteine to phenylalanine. Here the CDR3 DNA is all that survives: 42 bases in frame from base 1. CDR1 and CDR2 (MNHEY, SMNVEV) derive from the germline V gene (reference sequence). Sequencing used CD8+ T cells from cultured PBMCs, obtained from culture after CMV antigen stimulation. The clonotype originates from a human donor in good health (CMV status not recorded). Some clones in this sample may be carry-over from other donors' samples. Rearrangement joined TRBV27 to TRBJ2-1; the D gene is possibly TRBD1 or TRBD2, with 5 bases matching each. The bases read TGTGCCAGCAGTTTATCGGCCGGGGCGGATGAGCAGTTCTTC. It specifies CASSLSAGADEQFF.